This TCR beta chain appears in the sequencing data of a study of shared clonotypes between healthy human individuals. The CDR3 consists of 16 residues. CDR1 is SGHRS and CDR2 is YFSETQ in the germline V gene. V lost 4 bases, J lost 9 bases, and 11 bases stayed unmatched. Assay used: immunoSEQ multiplex PCR; TCRdb lists only in-frame clones, some missing. This table holds roughly 2.4 million clones, more than 90% found once. This clone came up a few times. Its antigen is undetermined. Broader study findings: The sole specimen, blood, was sampled, and tissue repertoires likely differ. Rarefaction showed that sequencing of sorted subsets was incomplete (despite large depth).

The sample consisted of naive CD4+ T cells sorted from blood. Subset here: CD45RA+ positively selected. This sequence was found in a man younger than 35 in good health. This rearrangement joins TRBV5-1 to TRBJ1-6; 9 bases are shared with TRBD1. The CDR3 DNA reads TGCGCCAGCAGCCCGCAGGCGGACAGGGGAGGTTCACCCCTCCACTTT. Amino acids: CASSPQADRGGSPLHF.